The clone carrying this T cell receptor beta chain appeared once. Original processing notes: Estimation of nucleated cell counts was performed using reference gene primer amplification. Some clones are missing from TCRdb's copy, which holds only in-frame ones; the method was immunoSEQ multiplex PCR. V, J and clone size were drawn from that table, and D and trimming were deduced from the DNA. The sample lists some 250,000 clones, 85% to 90% seen once, with approximately 6.8% in the top ten. The sample comes from a study of blood T cell repertoires in COVID-19. Background on the study: Donors in the United States, Italy and Spain gave samples during acute or convalescent COVID-19. PBMCs, B-cell-depleted T cells, or T cells were the source of the cDNA or gDNA that made up the material.

The length of the CDR3 is 15 residues. Germline CDR1 and CDR2: LGHDT and YNNKEL (reference sequence). Trimming removed 3 bases at V and 2 bases at J, with 13 bases between. This TCR came from a woman in her 70s with active or convalescent COVID-19. This sequence joins TRBV3-1 (or the pseudogene TRBV3-2) and TRBJ1-1; perhaps TRBD1 as D (5 bases). The sample consisted of peripheral blood. The CDR3 nucleotides are TGTGCCAGCAGCCAGCCAGGGAGGCTTAACACTGAAGCTTTCTTT. Protein: CASSQPGRLNTEAFF.